This T cell receptor beta chain was sequenced in a study of blood T cell repertoires in COVID-19 (TCRdb year 2020). Background for the entire study: The collaborator samples originated in the United States, Italy and Spain and spanned the acute and convalescent phases of COVID-19. The prospective study material was composed of cDNA or gDNA derived from T cells, B-cell-depleted T cells, or PBMCs. The dataset comprised deeply sampled blood TCRbeta repertoires from subjects exposed to, actively infected with, or recovered from COVID-19. The repertoires were made available in a free public database intended to serve as a resource for research on the immune response to SARS-CoV-2. Samples were obtained from the ongoing ImmuneRACE study (first 160 participants) and from about 1,300 subjects provided by 6 global collaborators. Sample metadata almost always included a de-identified subject ID, COVID-19 status, age in years and sex. HLA class I and class II types, where available, came from metadata supplied by the sample provider rather than from assay-based typing.

Participants in the prospective study were enrolled through a virtual design, were aged about 18 to 89 years, and lived in roughly 26 United States geographic areas. Cohort assignment in the prospective study relied on participant-reported clinical history from a screening survey and a study questionnaire. ImmuneRACE Cohort 3 recovered participants were defined by two consecutive negative NP/OP PCR tests, healthcare professional clearance, or symptom resolution. Mobile phlebotomists in the prospective study collected whole blood, serum and a nasopharyngeal or oropharyngeal swab from every participant. Prospective study participants could optionally give additional blood draws and questionnaires over an approximately two-month period. Before DNA extraction, blood samples from the prospective study were shipped at room temperature or frozen. TCRbeta CDR3 regions were amplified from genomic DNA by means of the immunoSEQ Assay, a bias-controlled multiplex PCR. The study's processing was this. The number of nucleated cells in each sample was estimated by amplification of reference gene primers within the assay. To quantify the absolute abundance of each unique TCRbeta CDR3 rearrangement, sequence reads were collapsed and filtered. For each sample, productive Simpson clonality was calculated by taking the square root of Simpson's diversity index across productive rearrangements. Not all clones reach the TCRdb copy of this immuneACCESS table, which keeps in-frame sequences only. Checked studies attribute under half of the gap to unresolved V genes and leave the rest unexplained. V, J and clone size are taken as reported in that table, and D and trimming were inferred from the DNA itself. In all, the sample holds about 210,000 clones, and more than 80% of those were seen once. The top ten constitute 9.2% of the sample.

This clone was detected only a few times. It lacks a known antigen. No base-level quality is on record; no much larger clone is a single base apart. From a lookup of the germline V gene, CDR1 and CDR2 are MGHRA and YSYEKL. V is clipped by 2 bases and J by 2 bases, and the sequence between their germline boundaries is 13 bases long. From its cysteine to its phenylalanine, the CDR3 spans 15 amino acids. CDR3 DNA is the only sequence kept; it has 45 bases, read in frame from the first base. The paper as a whole reports these results and caveats: How much clinical and demographic metadata was included differed by source and by participant, and the metadata was provided uncurated.

The sample taken for sequencing was PBMCs or T cells enriched from blood (not recorded which). The rearranged chain carries TRBV4-1 and TRBJ2-7; the D region possibly corresponds to TRBD2 (5 bases align). The sequence derives from a man aged 35-49 years who had recovered from COVID-19. CDR3 loop: CASSQTMRAPYEQYF. In nucleotides, the sequence is TGCGCCAGCAGCCAAACTATGAGGGCGCCCTACGAGCAGTACTTC.